The rows below give T cell receptor beta chains drawn from one sample of a study of blood T cell repertoires in COVID-19. Sequencing was performed with immunoSEQ multiplex PCR; in TCRdb, only in-frame clones are kept and a portion is missing. The table includes hundreds of thousands of clones, around four fifths detected once. Sequencing used peripheral blood. The receptors were sampled from a woman aged 50 to 60 with acute or convalescent COVID-19. CDR3s include the opening cysteine and the closing phenylalanine or tryptophan. The D gene is left open where the match is weak. Size values are once, few and many counts, or a class for expanded clones, and some rows have none.

>-|TRBD2|TRBV13|TRBJ2-3
CASSLGDRAGDTQYF
TGTGCCAGCAGCTTAGGGGACCGAGCGGGGGATACGCAGTATTTT
>-|-|TRBV5-1|TRBJ1-1
CASSLAGGGDEAFF
TGCGCCAGCAGCTTGGCAGGTGGGGGGGATGAAGCTTTCTTT
>-|-|TRBV6-5|TRBJ1-6
CASSWYGPSSPLHF
TGTGCCAGCAGTTGGTATGGGCCTTCTTCACCCCTCCACTTT
>-|-|TRBV27|TRBJ2-7
CASRPISGVVPYEQYF
TGTGCCAGCAGGCCCATCTCGGGGGTAGTCCCCTACGAGCAGTACTTC
>-|TRBD1|TRBV24-1|TRBJ2-1
CATSDPGQGLNEQFF
TGTGCCACCAGTGACCCGGGACAGGGATTGAATGAGCAGTTCTTC
>-|-|TRBV29-1|TRBJ1-2
CSTGGSWQGGYGYTF
TGCAGCACCGGTGGTTCGTGGCAGGGCGGCTATGGCTACACCTTC
>-|TRBD1|TRBV4-2|TRBJ1-5
CASSQESGQGNQPQHF
TGTGCCAGCAGCCAGGAATCGGGACAGGGGAATCAGCCCCAGCATTTT
>-|TRBD2|TRBV15|TRBJ2-5
CATSGRLAGGGETQYF
TGTGCCACCAGCGGGAGACTAGCGGGAGGAGGGGAGACCCAGTACTTC
>-|-|TRBV5-5|TRBJ2-3
CASSLAVRQGTDTQYF
TGTGCCAGCAGCTTGGCGGTGCGTCAGGGCACAGATACGCAGTATTTT
>-|-|TRBV19|TRBJ2-3
CASSRGADTQYF
TGTGCCAGTAGTCGTGGAGCCGATACGCAGTATTTT
>-|-|TRBV20-1|TRBJ2-3
CSASPGAVHTDTQYF
TGCAGTGCTAGTCCAGGGGCGGTTCACACAGATACGCAGTATTTT
>-|-|TRBV28|TRBJ2-1
CASSYQRASSYNEQFF
TGTGCCAGCAGTTATCAGCGGGCGTCCTCCTACAATGAGCAGTTCTTC
>-|-|TRBV7-2|TRBJ2-3
CASSRSVTSTDTQYF
TGTGCCAGCAGCCGTAGCGTGACTAGCACAGATACGCAGTATTTT
>-|-|TRBV9|TRBJ2-1
CASSSSLGSYNEQFF
TGTGCCAGCAGCTCTAGCCTGGGCTCCTACAATGAGCAGTTCTTC
>few|TRBD1|TRBV6-2/TRBV6-3|TRBJ1-1
CASSPIGTGVSTEAFF
TGTGCCAGCAGTCCCATAGGGACAGGGGTATCCACTGAAGCTTTCTTT
>-|TRBD1|TRBV2|TRBJ1-1
CASRIDRATEAFF
TGTGCCAGCAGGATCGACAGGGCGACTGAAGCTTTCTTT
>once|-|TRBV20-1|TRBJ1-1
CSGEENTEAFF
TGCAGTGGTGAGGAGAACACTGAAGCTTTCTTT
>-|-|TRBV4-2|TRBJ1-1
CASSQFGPGKVEAFF
TGTGCCAGCAGCCAATTTGGTCCGGGTAAGGTTGAAGCTTTCTTT
>-|TRBD1|TRBV19|TRBJ2-7
CATAAWDSNEQYF
TGTGCCACAGCAGCCTGGGACAGTAACGAGCAGTACTTC
>-|-|TRBV7-9|TRBJ2-1
CASRRRESYNEQFF
TGTGCCAGCAGACGCCGGGAGAGCTACAATGAGCAGTTCTTC
>once|-|TRBV7-9|TRBJ1-5
CASSRFQGSLANQPQHF
TGTGCCAGCAGCCGTTTCCAGGGGAGTCTTGCGAATCAGCCCCAGCATTTT
>-|-|TRBV12-3/TRBV12-4|TRBJ2-2
CARQIGGELFF
TGTGCCAGACAAATTGGCGGGGAGCTGTTTTTT
>-|-|TRBV10-3|TRBJ1-2
CAISEPQDYGYTF
TGTGCCATCAGTGAGCCTCAGGACTATGGCTACACCTTC
>-|-|TRBV24-1|TRBJ2-1
CATSDFSIHNEQFF
TGTGCCACCAGTGATTTTAGTATCCACAATGAGCAGTTCTTC
>-|TRBD2|TRBV15|TRBJ2-5
CATSRDAWREGKETQYF
TGTGCCACCAGCAGAGATGCATGGCGGGAGGGGAAAGAGACCCAGTACTTC
>-|TRBD1|TRBV27|TRBJ1-3
CATRPGTGDPGNTIYF
TGTGCCACACGTCCCGGGACAGGGGACCCTGGAAACACCATATATTTT
>-|TRBD2|TRBV5-1|TRBJ2-1
CASSLISGSVEQFF
TGCGCCAGCAGCTTGATAAGCGGGAGCGTTGAGCAGTTCTTC
>-|TRBD1|TRBV5-1|TRBJ1-4
CASSQGTGGEKLFF
TGCGCCAGCAGCCAAGGGACAGGCGGGGAAAAACTGTTTTTT
>-|TRBD1|TRBV27|TRBJ1-6
CASRGTADSYNSPLHF
TGTGCCAGCAGAGGGACAGCTGACTCCTATAATTCACCCCTCCACTTT
>-|TRBD2|TRBV9|TRBJ2-1
CASSPGGLAGGSYNEQFF
TGTGCCAGCAGCCCAGGAGGACTAGCGGGAGGATCCTACAATGAGCAGTTCTTC
>-|-|TRBV5-1|TRBJ1-3
CASSPAGGSGNTIYF
TGCGCCAGCAGCCCGGCGGGGGGCTCTGGAAACACCATATATTTT
>-|-|TRBV4-1|TRBJ2-3
CASSQGGNGDTQYF
TGCGCCAGCAGCCAGGGGGGAAACGGGGATACGCAGTATTTT
>-|TRBD1|TRBV7-9|TRBJ1-6
CASSLGQGSYNSPLHF
TGTGCCAGCAGCTTAGGACAGGGGTCCTATAATTCACCCCTCCACTTT
>many|TRBD1|TRBV24-1|TRBJ2-1
CATSDAGTGHHEQFF
TGTGCCACCAGTGACGCCGGGACAGGGCACCATGAGCAGTTCTTC
>-|-|TRBV5-1|TRBJ2-5
CASSPTGNTAETQYF
TGCGCCAGCAGCCCTACAGGGAATACGGCAGAGACCCAGTACTTC
>-|TRBD2|TRBV7-2|TRBJ2-7
CASSFGTSGKYEQYF
TGTGCCAGCAGCTTTGGGACTAGCGGAAAATACGAGCAGTACTTC
>-|-|TRBV25-1|TRBJ2-2
CASARAGELFF
TGTGCCAGCGCGCGGGCCGGGGAGCTGTTTTTT
>-|-|TRBV2|TRBJ2-5
CASSVRVETQYF
TGTGCCAGCAGTGTGAGGGTGGAGACCCAGTACTTC
>-|-|TRBV2|TRBJ2-1
CASSAQRAAGNEQFF
TGTGCCAGCAGTGCCCAGCGGGCAGCCGGAAATGAGCAGTTCTTC
>-|TRBD2|TRBV19|TRBJ2-7
CASSPTSGSVYEQYF
TGTGCCAGTAGTCCCACTAGCGGGAGTGTCTACGAGCAGTACTTC
>-|-|TRBV25-1|TRBJ2-1
CASSSRAGSYNEQFF
TGTGCCAGCAGTTCGAGGGCGGGGTCCTACAATGAGCAGTTCTTC
>-|TRBD1|TRBV7-2|TRBJ1-1
CASSFGQGGTEAFF
TGTGCCAGCAGCTTCGGACAGGGAGGAACTGAAGCTTTCTTT
>-|-|TRBV20-1|TRBJ2-2
CSTLRTGELFF
TGCAGCACCCTCAGAACCGGGGAGCTGTTTTTT
>-|-|TRBV30|TRBJ1-1
CAWSSETRNTEAFF
TGTGCCTGGAGTTCAGAGACTAGGAACACTGAAGCTTTCTTT
>-|-|TRBV25-1|TRBJ1-5
CASSPIGQGNQPQHF
TGTGCCAGCAGTCCGATAGGGCAGGGGAATCAGCCCCAGCATTTT